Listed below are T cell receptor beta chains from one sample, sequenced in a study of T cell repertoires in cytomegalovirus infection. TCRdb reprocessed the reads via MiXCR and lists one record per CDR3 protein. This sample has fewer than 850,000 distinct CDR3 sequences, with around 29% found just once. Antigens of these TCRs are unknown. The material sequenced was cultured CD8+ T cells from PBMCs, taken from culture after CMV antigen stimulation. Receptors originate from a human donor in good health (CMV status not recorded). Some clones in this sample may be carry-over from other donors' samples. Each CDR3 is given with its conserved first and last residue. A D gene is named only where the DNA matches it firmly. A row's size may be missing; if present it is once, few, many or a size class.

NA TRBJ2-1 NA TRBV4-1 CASSHQGMGNEQFF TGCGCCAGCAGCCATCAGGGGATGGGAAATGAGCAGTTCTTC
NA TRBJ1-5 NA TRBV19 CASSTGGGLHQPQHF TGTGCCAGTAGTACCGGGGGGGGATTGCATCAGCCCCAGCATTTT
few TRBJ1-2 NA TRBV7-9 CASSPPLFYGYTF TGTGCCAGCAGCCCCCCCTTGTTCTATGGCTACACCTTC
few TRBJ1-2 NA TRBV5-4 CASSPDAGQAGYGYTF TGTGCCAGCAGCCCGGACGCTGGGCAGGCCGGCTATGGCTACACCTTC
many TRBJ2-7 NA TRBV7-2 CASSSTPGRVDEQYF TGTGCCAGCAGCTCCACGCCGGGACGAGTGGATGAGCAGTACTTC
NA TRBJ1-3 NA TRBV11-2 CASSPWGRQIESGNTIYF TGTGCCAGCAGCCCATGGGGGCGGCAGATCGAGTCTGGAAACACCATATATTTT
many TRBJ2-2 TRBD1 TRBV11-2 CASSLYLRDRGLPGELFF TGTGCCAGCAGCTTATATCTTAGGGACAGGGGGCTTCCCGGGGAGCTGTTTTTT
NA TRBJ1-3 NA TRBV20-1 CSARASEDSGNTIYF TGCAGTGCTAGGGCCTCCGAAGACTCTGGAAACACCATATATTTT
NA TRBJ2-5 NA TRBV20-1 CSARDRASETQYF TGCAGTGCTAGAGACAGGGCGTCCGAGACCCAGTACTTC
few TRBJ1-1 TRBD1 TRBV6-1 CASSRQGLEAFF TGTGCCAGCAGTCGACAGGGCCTTGAAGCTTTCTTT
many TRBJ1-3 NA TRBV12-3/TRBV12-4 CASSSQGVFSGNTIYF TGTGCCAGCAGTTCTCAAGGGGTCTTCTCTGGAAACACCATATATTTT
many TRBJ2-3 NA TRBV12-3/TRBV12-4 CASTNPGGGADTQYF TGTGCCAGCACTAATCCGGGAGGGGGCGCAGATACGCAGTATTTT
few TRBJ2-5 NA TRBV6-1 CASSEAAGQSRETQYF TGTGCCAGCAGTGAAGCGGCGGGACAGTCTAGGGAGACCCAGTACTTC
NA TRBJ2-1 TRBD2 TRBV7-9 CASSFGLAGAPLNEQFF TGTGCCAGCAGCTTCGGACTAGCGGGGGCCCCCCTGAATGAGCAGTTCTTC
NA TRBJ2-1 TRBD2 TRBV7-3 CASSLIGGGSSYNEQFF TGTGCCAGCAGCTTAATTGGCGGGGGGAGCTCCTACAATGAGCAGTTCTTC
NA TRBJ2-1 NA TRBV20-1 CSGEETGIGNEQFF TGCAGTGGAGAGGAAACAGGGATCGGGAATGAGCAGTTCTTC
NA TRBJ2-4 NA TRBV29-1 CSVEGNIQYF TGCAGCGTTGAAGGAAACATTCAGTACTTC
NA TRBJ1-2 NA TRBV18 CASSSNMYGYTF TGTGCCAGCTCATCAAACATGTATGGCTACACCTTC
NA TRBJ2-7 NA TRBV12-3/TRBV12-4 CASSFSLRGGSYEQYF TGTGCCAGCAGTTTCTCCCTCAGGGGTGGCTCCTACGAGCAGTACTTC
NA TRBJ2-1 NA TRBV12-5 CASGLVQQNEQFF TGTGCTAGTGGTTTGGTACAGCAGAATGAGCAGTTCTTC
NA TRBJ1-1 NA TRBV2 CASSFRKMNTEAFF TGTGCCAGCAGTTTCCGGAAGATGAACACTGAAGCTTTCTTT
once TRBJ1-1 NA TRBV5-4 CASSLISLNTEAFF TGTGCCAGCAGCTTGATTTCACTTAACACTGAAGCTTTCTTT
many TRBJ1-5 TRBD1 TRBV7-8 CASSLAGQKNQPQHF TGTGCCAGCAGCTTAGCGGGACAGAAGAATCAGCCCCAGCATTTT
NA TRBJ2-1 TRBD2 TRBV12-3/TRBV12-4 CASRRAGSSYNEQFF TGTGCCAGCAGGCGAGCGGGGAGCTCCTACAATGAGCAGTTCTTC
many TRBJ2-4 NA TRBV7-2 CASSLGAGGGKNIQYF TGTGCCAGCAGCTTAGGGGCAGGGGGGGGCAAAAACATTCAGTACTTC
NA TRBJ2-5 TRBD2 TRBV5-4 CASSLTSGEQETQYF TGTGCCAGCAGCTTGACTAGCGGGGAACAAGAGACCCAGTACTTC
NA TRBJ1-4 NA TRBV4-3 CASSQHPSGGADEKLFF TGCGCCAGCAGCCAACATCCATCTGGAGGGGCTGATGAAAAACTGTTTTTT
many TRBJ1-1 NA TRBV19 CASSISQGGTEAFF TGTGCCAGTAGTATTTCACAGGGAGGAACTGAAGCTTTCTTT
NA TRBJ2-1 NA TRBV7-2 CASSLNPGQYSYNEQFF TGTGCCAGCAGCTTAAACCCGGGCCAGTACTCCTACAATGAGCAGTTCTTC
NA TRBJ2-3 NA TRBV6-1 CASSETSGASHTDTQYF TGTGCCAGCAGTGAAACTTCAGGGGCGTCCCACACAGATACGCAGTATTTT
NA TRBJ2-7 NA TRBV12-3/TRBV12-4 CASSLNRPFSYEQYF TGTGCCAGCAGTTTAAACAGGCCTTTCTCCTACGAGCAGTACTTC
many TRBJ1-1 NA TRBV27 CASSLSGGYTEAFF TGTGCCAGCAGCTTAAGTGGCGGATACACTGAAGCTTTCTTT
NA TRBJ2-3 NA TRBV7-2 CASRPYSYDTQYF TGTGCCAGCAGACCTTACTCCTATGATACGCAGTATTTT
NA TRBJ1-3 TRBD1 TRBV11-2 CASSLDSGGTGNTIYF TGTGCCAGCAGCCTAGACTCAGGGGGTACTGGAAACACCATATATTTT
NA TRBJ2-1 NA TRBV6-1 CASWREPPIASYNEQFF TGTGCCAGCTGGCGGGAACCACCTATCGCCTCCTACAATGAGCAGTTCTTC
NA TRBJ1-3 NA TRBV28 CASSITLSSGNTIYF TGTGCCAGCAGCATAACTCTTAGCTCTGGAAACACCATATATTTT
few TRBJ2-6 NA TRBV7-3 CASTEPRWSSGANVLTF TGTGCCAGCACCGAGCCCAGGTGGAGCTCTGGGGCCAACGTCCTGACTTTC
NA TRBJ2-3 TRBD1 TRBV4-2 CASSQDPGTGPTDTQYF TGTGCCAGCAGCCAAGATCCAGGGACAGGCCCCACAGATACGCAGTATTTT
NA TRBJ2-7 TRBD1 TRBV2 CANSANRGKPYEQYF TGTGCCAACAGTGCTAACAGGGGCAAACCCTACGAGCAGTACTTC
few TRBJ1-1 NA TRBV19 CASMEGVRTEAFF TGTGCCAGTATGGAGGGGGTGCGCACTGAAGCTTTCTTT
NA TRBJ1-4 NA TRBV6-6 CASMDMGEKLFF TGTGCCAGCATGGACATGGGTGAAAAACTGTTTTTT
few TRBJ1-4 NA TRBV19 CASSIDATNEKLFF TGTGCCAGTAGTATTGATGCAACTAATGAAAAACTGTTTTTT
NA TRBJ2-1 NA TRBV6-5 CASSLSHYNEQFF TGTGCCAGCAGTTTGAGTCACTACAATGAGCAGTTCTTC
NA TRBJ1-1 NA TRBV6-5 CASSYMDRRDTEAFF TGTGCCAGCAGTTACATGGACAGACGGGACACTGAAGCTTTCTTT
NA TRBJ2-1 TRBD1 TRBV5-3 CASSMDRGFYNEQFF TGTGCCAGCAGCATGGACAGGGGATTTTACAATGAGCAGTTCTTC
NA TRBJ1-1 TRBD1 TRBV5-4 CASIRDREAFF TGTGCCAGCATCCGGGACAGGGAAGCTTTCTTT
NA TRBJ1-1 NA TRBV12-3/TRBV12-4 CASSAGTATTEAFF TGTGCCAGCAGTGCGGGGACGGCTACGACTGAAGCTTTCTTT
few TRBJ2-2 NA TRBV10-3 CAIRLPPRGTNTGELFF TGTGCCATCAGGCTCCCTCCCAGGGGGACTAACACCGGGGAGCTGTTTTTT